The present T cell receptor (beta chain) was sequenced within a study of early T cells in non-severe SARS-CoV-2 infection. This clonotype was observed a handful of times. Its target is unknown. Looked up from germline, CDR1 is MDHEN and CDR2 is SYDVKM. The V gene lost 6 bases and the J gene lost 0 bases, with 8 bases spanning the gap. The CDR3 is 14 amino acids. Study-wide results and limits: Matching against VDJdb likely underestimated virus-specific expansions, favoring anti-spike CD8.

TCRdb ran MiXCR on the 5' RACE reads and lists one entry per CDR3 protein. The sample yields under 45,000 distinct CDR3 sequences, approximately 7.2% seen once. The rearrangement joins TRBV28 to TRBJ1-4; D is unresolved. Sequenced material: whole blood, taken at baseline. This TCR came from an adult who was a healthcare worker with PCR-confirmed SARS-CoV-2 infection or an uninfected control (not recorded which). The CDR3 sequence is CASRRTATNEKLFF. The CDR3 DNA reads as TGTGCCAGCAGAAGGACTGCAACTAATGAAAAACTGTTTTTT. Full variable domain (outside the CDR3, taken from reference TRBV28 and TRBJ1-4): DVKVTQSSRYLVKRTGEKVFLECVQDMDHENMFWYRQDPGLGLRLIYFSYDVKMKEKGDIPEGYSVSREKKERFSLILESASTNQTSMYLCASRRTATNEKLFFGSGTQLSVL.